A single sample gave rise to the 11 T cell receptor beta chains below, sequenced in a study of post-analysis software for immune sequencing data. General study points: With TRBV5-6, TRBV5-1 and TRBV20-1 included, a handful of TRBV segments were more frequent in patients than in controls.

What these receptors recognize is not known. The authors incorporated unique molecular identifiers into the TCR beta cDNA libraries. TCRdb reanalysed the PCR reads using MiXCR and keeps one entry per CDR3 protein. Of around 180,000 distinct CDR3 sequences listed, approximately 30% are singletons. Sequenced material: blood. The source of these receptors is a girl aged 10 to 17 with multiple sclerosis.

This clonotype was seen repeatedly, ten times or more. The chain combines TRBV27 with TRBJ1-2, with 8 bases matching TRBD1. The germline V gene encodes CDR1 MNHEY and CDR2 SMNVEV (reference sequence). J gave up 6 bases and V 3 bases, and 3 bases lay outside the gene matches. The CDR3 has 13 residues. The CDR3 nucleotides read TGTGCCAGCAGTTTTCAGGGGGCAAATGGCTACACCTTC. Amino acids: CASSFQGANGYTF.

This clonotype was detected once. One end of the junction is discordant with germline, which a read error may explain. This rearrangement joins TRBV5-1 to TRBJ2-5, with 8 bases identical to TRBD2. The CDR3 sequence is 15 residues long. Looked up from germline, CDR1 is SGHRS and CDR2 is YFSETQ. CDR3: CAGSLQAGAQETQYF. The CDR3 DNA is TGCGCCGGCAGCTTGCAAGCGGGAGCACAAGAGACCCAGTACTTC.

Of note for this clonotype: One junction end disagrees with the germline gene, perhaps due to a read error. The chain combines TRBV6-4 with TRBJ1-1; perhaps TRBD1 as D (5 bases). The CDR3 has 13 residues. Germline V gene sequence: CDR1 MRHNA, CDR2 SNTAGT. The CDR3 DNA is TGTACCAGCAGTGGGACCGCGAACACTGAAGCTTTCTTT. Translating it yields CTSSGTANTEAFF.

Notes on this clonotype: A much larger clone is a single base away; this may be a read error. The chain has TRBV7-8 and TRBJ2-7, with D perhaps TRBD2 (6 bases). This CDR3 has 16 amino acids. Germline assignment: CDR1 SGHVS and CDR2 FQNEAQ. DNA for the CDR3: TGTGCCAGCAGCTCCTCGGTAGCGGAAGCCTCCCACGAGCAGTACTTC. Translating gives CASSSSVAEASHEQYF.

This clonotype was seen more than once but under ten times. Possible read error: a much larger clone is one base away. The chain couples TRBV12-3 or TRBV12-4 to TRBJ2-5; D is perhaps TRBD1 (5 bases). The DNA end favors TRBJ2-7, so the J call may be wrong. CDR3 length: 17 amino acids. CDR3 sequence (DNA): TGTGCCAGCCTCAGGGCAAGTCCGCGGCAGAACGCCTACGAGCAGTACTTC. Its translation: CASLRASPRQNAYEQYF.

The chain links TRBV25-1 to TRBJ1-1; D uncertain. Trimming took off 9 bases at V and 4 bases at J, with 6 bases between the two ends. This CDR3 region has 10 residues. Germline V gene sequence: CDR1 MGHDK, CDR2 SYGVNS. The CDR3 coding sequence is TGTGCCAGTCGGGGCACTGAAGCTTTCTTT. This translates into CASRGTEAFF.

This clonotype appeared many times. The chain couples TRBV5-1 to TRBJ2-7, with a weak D call TRBD2 (6 bases). V was trimmed by 4 bases and J by 3 bases, leaving 14 bases between them. The CDR3 has 14 amino acids. CDR1 is SGHRS, CDR2 YFSETQ, per germline. CDR3 loop: CASSTRDFGYEQYF. Here the CDR3 DNA reads TGCGCCAGCAGCACACGGGACTTTGGCTACGAGCAGTACTTC.

V usage is TRBV5-1 and J usage is TRBJ2-1; D gene uncertain. V shed 4 bases and J shed 0 bases, with 11 bases lying between them. The CDR3 is made up of 15 amino acids. CDR1 and CDR2 (germline): SGHRS, YFSETQ. The CDR3 bases are TGCGCCAGCAGCCTGAGCGAGTCCTCCTACAATGAGCAGTTCTTC. Translated, it gives CASSLSESSYNEQFF.

With regard to this clonotype: A much bigger clone sits one base away, suggesting this may be a read error. The chain links TRBV20-1 to TRBJ2-1, with D possibly called TRBD1 or TRBD2 (5 bases each). Germline V gives CDR1 DFQATT, CDR2 SNEGSKA (reference sequence). This CDR3 is 15 amino acids long. V was cut by 6 bases and J by 10 bases, with 25 bases left in between. The CDR3 region is CSATRAQGWSYEQFF. The DNA of the CDR3 is TGCAGTGCCACTAGGGCGCAGGGATGGTCCTACGAGCAGTTCTTC.

This clonotype has more than one count but fewer than ten. This rearrangement joins TRBV11-2 to TRBJ2-5; D tentatively reads TRBD1 or TRBD2 (5 bases each). V was trimmed by 5 bases and J by 2 bases, leaving 15 bases between them. The CDR3 contains 15 residues. Germline lookup yields CDR1 SGHAT and CDR2 FQNNGV. As DNA, the CDR3 is TGTGCCAGCAGCCCAGACGGGACCCCGCAAGAGACCCAGTACTTC. Protein product: CASSPDGTPQETQYF.

The gene calls are TRBV28 and TRBJ2-7; 9 nucleotides agree with TRBD1. Germline V gives CDR1 MDHEN, CDR2 SYDVKM. This CDR3 spans 15 amino acids. V lost 4 bases to trimming and J lost 7 bases; unmatched junction nucleotides: 11. The CDR3 sequence: CASSSGTGFYNEQYF. The CDR3 DNA sequence: TGTGCCAGCAGTTCCGGGACAGGGTTCTACAATGAGCAGTACTTC. The variable domain in full, completed from reference TRBV28 and TRBJ2-7, reads DVKVTQSSRYLVKRTGEKVFLECVQDMDHENMFWYRQDPGLGLRLIYFSYDVKMKEKGDIPEGYSVSREKKERFSLILESASTNQTSMYLCASSSGTGFYNEQYFGPGTRLTVT.